The clone carrying this TCR beta chain was detected many times. This specimen belongs to a study of low-dose radiotherapy and immunotherapy resistance in tumors. The CDR3 loop spans 14 amino acids. With 5 bases removed from V and 4 bases from J, the gap between germline ends came to 9 bases. Gene-specific TRAV and TRBV primers were used for first-strand cDNA, covering alpha and beta chains. A roughly 19-cycle PCR with a constant-region primer and V-primer adapter amplified TCRs. The authors amplified isolated mRNA by in vitro transcription. In TCRdb, the reads were re-called with MiXCR into one record per CDR3 protein. In the table there are 65,000 to 100,000 distinct CDR3 sequences, 18% of which are singletons. Noted time point: before trial treatment.

This sequence joins TRBV12-3 or TRBV12-4 and TRBJ2-6; D unclear. The source was PBMCs, collected before treatment. This sequence originates from a male donor with prostate cancer. The CDR3 nucleotides are TGTGCCAGCAGTGCAACCAGGGGGGCCAACGTCCTGACTTTC. Translating it yields CASSATRGANVLTF.